The 18 T cell receptor beta chains reported below all come from one sample, sequenced in a study of CD8 T cells in Susac syndrome. With random hexamers, reverse transcription was performed on roughly 0.5 to 1 ug of RNA. Via MiXCR, TCRdb re-called the immunoSEQ multiplex PCR reads, giving one row per CDR3 protein. Here the sample spans around 200,000 distinct CDR3 sequences, around 95% being singletons. The specimen was CD4+ T cells from PBMCs. The receptors here all came from a human donor with multiple sclerosis.

V gene TRBV30 combines with J gene TRBJ2-2, with D tentatively TRBD1 (6 bases). In germline, CDR1 is GTSNPN, CDR2 SVGIG (reference sequence). Trimming left V 0 bases short and J 0 bases short, with 17 bases between. The CDR3 sequence is 18 residues long. CDR3 bases: TGTGCCTGGAGTGTCGGGACACGGTCCATCTCGAACACCGGGGAGCTGTTTTTT. The encoded protein is CAWSVGTRSISNTGELFF.

This rearrangement joins TRBV20-1 to TRBJ2-2; unclear D gene. V was pared by 5 bases and J by 3 bases, with 10 bases between. The CDR3 is 13 amino acids. CDR1 DFQATT and CDR2 SNEGSKA come from the germline V gene (reference sequence). CDR3 nucleotides: TGCAGTGCTCTGGGCCCCGACACCGGGGAGCTGTTTTTT. Residues: CSALGPDTGELFF.

The chain couples TRBV30 to TRBJ1-1; a possible D gene is TRBD1 (5 bases). This CDR3 contains 14 residues. The germline V gene encodes CDR1 GTSNPN and CDR2 SVGIG (reference sequence). The V end was cut by 0 bases, the J end by 3 bases, with 11 bases between. CDR3 sequence (DNA): TGTGCCTGGAGTGTACGCAGGGTGGACACTGAAGCTTTCTTT. Translation: CAWSVRRVDTEAFF. Together with reference TRBV30 and TRBJ1-1, the CDR3 gives the full variable domain: SQTIHQWPATLVQPVGSPLSLECTVEGTSNPNLYWYRQAAGRGLQLLFYSVGIGQISSEVPQNLSASRPQDRQFILSSKKLLLSDSGFYLCAWSVRRVDTEAFFGQGTRLTVV.

The rearrangement uses TRBV4-2 and TRBJ2-5; D perhaps matches TRBD2 (6 bases). Trimming pared 4 bases from V and 2 bases from J, leaving 14 bases between. CDR1 and CDR2 (germline): LGHNA, YNFKEQ. CDR3 size: 15 residues. DNA for the CDR3: TGTGCCAGCAGCCTTCGCGTCGGAGGGCAAGAGACCCAGTACTTC. It codes for CASSLRVGGQETQYF.

The chain couples TRBV30 to TRBJ1-5; 7 bases are shared with TRBD1. V lost 6 bases, J lost 4 bases, and 6 bases stayed unmatched. CDR1 is GTSNPN and CDR2 is SVGIG in the germline V gene (reference sequence). The CDR3 contains 13 residues. The CDR3 DNA sequence: TGTGCCTGCCGGGACAGTACAAATCAGCCCCAGCATTTT. Translated: CACRDSTNQPQHF.

The chain combines TRBV30 with TRBJ2-3; D gene uncertain. Trimming took off 6 bases at V and 0 bases at J, with 10 bases between the two ends. CDR3 length: 13 amino acids. Germline V gene sequence: CDR1 GTSNPN, CDR2 SVGIG (reference sequence). The CDR3 protein is CACSLTSTDTQYF. The DNA of the CDR3 is TGTGCCTGCAGCCTGACTAGCACAGATACGCAGTATTTT.

The V and J genes are TRBV7-2 and TRBJ1-5; the D is unclear. This CDR3 has 14 residues. Germline V lookup: CDR1 SGHTA, CDR2 FQGNSA. Trimming stripped 1 base from V and 0 bases from J, with 4 bases between. CDR3 in DNA: TGTGCCAGCAGCTTAGTTCATAGCAATCAGCCCCAGCATTTT. Translating gives CASSLVHSNQPQHF.

V gene TRBV3-1 combines with J gene TRBJ1-1; D call uncertain. V was clipped by 4 bases and J by 4 bases, with 10 bases between them. The CDR3 has 13 amino acids. Germline loops: CDR1 LGHDT, CDR2 YNNKEL (reference sequence). Here the CDR3 reads CASSPGGPTEAFF. The CDR3 DNA is TGTGCCAGCAGCCCCGGAGGACCCACTGAAGCTTTCTTT.

The J gene is TRBJ2-6, the V gene TRBV6-1, with D maybe TRBD1 (5 bases). CDR3 size: 16 residues. V was clipped by 1 base and J by 0 bases, with 7 bases between them. Germline CDR1 MNHNS, CDR2 SASEGT. CDR3 in DNA: TGTGCCAGCAGTGAAGACAGGTACTCTGGGGCCAACGTCCTGACTTTC. It translates to CASSEDRYSGANVLTF.

This rearrangement joins TRBV29-1 to TRBJ2-1, with a tentative D call TRBD1 (5 bases). CDR3 length: 13 residues. Per germline, CDR1 SQVTM and CDR2 ANQGSEA. V lost 4 bases to trimming and J lost 7 bases, with 14 bases between them. CDR3 protein: CSVAGRDLNEQFF. The CDR3 DNA follows: TGCAGCGTTGCGGGCAGGGATTTGAATGAGCAGTTCTTC.

The chain employs TRBV29-1 and TRBJ1-1, with D maybe TRBD1 (6 bases). This CDR3 comprises 12 residues. V was clipped by 5 bases and J by 4 bases, with 11 bases between them. Germline V gene lookup returns CDR1 SQVTM and CDR2 ANQGSEA. The CDR3 protein is CSVTRTATEAFF. CDR3 in DNA: TGCAGCGTTACCCGGACAGCCACTGAAGCTTTCTTT.

The chain has TRBV3-1 and TRBJ1-1; 7 bases match TRBD1. J gave up 3 bases and V 6 bases, and 4 bases lay outside the gene matches. Germline V gene sequence: CDR1 LGHDT, CDR2 YNNKEL (reference sequence). The CDR3 consists of 13 residues. The CDR3 protein is CASRDRWDTEAFF. CDR3 bases: TGTGCCAGCAGGGACAGGTGGGACACTGAAGCTTTCTTT.

In DNA, the CDR3 is TGCAGTGCTAGAGACCCGGGGGGCGGGGGGCTCACCGGGGAGCTGTTTTTT. Encoded protein: CSARDPGGGGLTGELFF. V gene TRBV20-1 combines with J gene TRBJ2-2; 8 bases are shared with TRBD2. The ends lost 0 bases at V and 4 bases at J; junction bases unmatched: 10. The CDR3 contains 17 residues. Germline V CDR1 and CDR2: DFQATT, SNEGSKA (reference sequence).

V is TRBV18 and J is TRBJ2-1, with 9 bases lining up with TRBD2. The CDR3 is 14 residues long. CDR1 and CDR2 from the germline V gene are KGHSH and LQKENI. Trimming removed 2 bases from V and 8 bases from J; junction bases left unmatched: 4. The CDR3 region is CASSPGLATDEQFF. The CDR3 DNA reads TGTGCCAGCTCACCAGGACTAGCGACCGATGAGCAGTTCTTC.

The chain is built from TRBV29-1 and TRBJ1-6; D is undetermined. V was trimmed by 5 bases and J by 13 bases, leaving 12 bases between them. This CDR3 is 11 amino acids long. CDR1 SQVTM and CDR2 ANQGSEA come from the germline V gene. The CDR3 bases are TGCAGCGTTTTCCGGACGGCGCCCCTCCACTTT. It yields the protein CSVFRTAPLHF.

The chain has TRBV9 and TRBJ2-3, with 13 bases lining up with TRBD2. J gave up 5 bases and V 5 bases, and 5 bases lay outside the gene matches. The CDR3 runs to 15 residues. The germline CDR1 and CDR2 sequences are SGDLS and YYNGEE. The CDR3 sequence: CASSRGLAGKDTQYF. In DNA form, the CDR3 reads TGTGCCAGCAGTAGGGGACTAGCGGGGAAAGATACGCAGTATTTT.

V is TRBV5-6 and J is TRBJ1-4, with 10 bases that match TRBD1. CDR1 is SGHDT, CDR2 YYEEEE, per germline. The J segment lost 8 bases and the V segment lost 0 bases, leaving 10 bases of the junction unmatched. This CDR3 has 17 residues. The DNA of the CDR3 is TGTGCCAGCAGCTTGGACGGGGCCGGGACAGGGGACGAAAAACTGTTTTTT. Translated: CASSLDGAGTGDEKLFF.

V usage is TRBV7-2 and J usage is TRBJ2-3, with TRBD1 as a possible D gene (5 bases). This CDR3 comprises 15 residues. Germline V gene sequence: CDR1 SGHTA, CDR2 FQGNSA. Deletions cut 2 bases from V and 2 bases from J, with 11 bases between. The CDR3 DNA reads as TGTGCCAGCAGCTTACAGGGTGGGGACACAGATACGCAGTATTTT. Protein sequence: CASSLQGGDTDTQYF. The full variable domain, completed using reference TRBV7-2 and TRBJ2-3, is GAGVSQSPSNKVTEKGKDVELRCDPISGHTALYWYRQSLGQGLEFLIYFQGNSAPDKSGLPSDRFSAERTGGSVSTLTIQRTQQEDSAVYLCASSLQGGDTDTQYFGPGTRLTVL.